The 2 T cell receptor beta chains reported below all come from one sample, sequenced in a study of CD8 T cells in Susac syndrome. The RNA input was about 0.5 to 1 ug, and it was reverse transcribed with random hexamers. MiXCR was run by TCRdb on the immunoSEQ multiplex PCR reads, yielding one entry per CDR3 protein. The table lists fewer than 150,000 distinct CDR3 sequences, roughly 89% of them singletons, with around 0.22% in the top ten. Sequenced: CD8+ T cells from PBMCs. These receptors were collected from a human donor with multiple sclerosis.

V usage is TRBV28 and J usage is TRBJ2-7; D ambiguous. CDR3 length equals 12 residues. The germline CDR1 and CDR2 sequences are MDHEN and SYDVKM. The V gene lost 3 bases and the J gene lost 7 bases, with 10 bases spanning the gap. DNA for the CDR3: TGTGCCAGCAGTTTTCCCGACGGGGAGCAGTACTTC. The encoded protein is CASSFPDGEQYF.

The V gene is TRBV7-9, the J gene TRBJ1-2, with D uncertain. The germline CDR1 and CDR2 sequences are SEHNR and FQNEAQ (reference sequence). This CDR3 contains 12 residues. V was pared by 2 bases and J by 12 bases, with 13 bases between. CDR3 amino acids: CASSLNSDADTF. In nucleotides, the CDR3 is TGTGCCAGCAGCTTAAACTCCGACGCGGACACCTTC.